This T cell receptor beta chain originates from a study of blood T cells in healthy people across ages. Study-level results: With age, beta diversity per million T cells declined roughly linearly, significantly by 40. Estimated diversity that came from one million T cells was considered an underestimate.

Remarks on this clonotype: The antigen is undetermined.

A second PCR, run for about 7 to 12 cycles, used a sample-barcoded 5' primer plus a J-beta primer mix. Per sample, CDR3-containing paired-end reads numbered at least 2.5 million. MiXCR was run by TCRdb on the 5' RACE reads, yielding one entry per CDR3 protein. The sample has approximately 580,000 distinct CDR3 sequences, less than 25% seen once. V lost 4 bases, J lost 5 bases, and 8 bases stayed unmatched. Germline V CDR1 and CDR2: LGHDT, YNNKEL (reference sequence). The CDR3 runs to 16 residues. The same data also contributed to another study, on T cells of mothers and their children. From that report: All extracted RNA went into cDNA synthesis, approximately 1.5 ug per 15 ul.

J is TRBJ2-1 and V is TRBV3-1, with 10 nucleotides matching TRBD2. The sequence was obtained from a boy between 10 and 17 years old in good health. The source material was blood. The CDR3 spells CASSRQRTSGNNEQFF. In DNA form, the CDR3 reads TGTGCCAGCAGCCGACAGAGGACTAGCGGAAACAATGAGCAGTTCTTC.